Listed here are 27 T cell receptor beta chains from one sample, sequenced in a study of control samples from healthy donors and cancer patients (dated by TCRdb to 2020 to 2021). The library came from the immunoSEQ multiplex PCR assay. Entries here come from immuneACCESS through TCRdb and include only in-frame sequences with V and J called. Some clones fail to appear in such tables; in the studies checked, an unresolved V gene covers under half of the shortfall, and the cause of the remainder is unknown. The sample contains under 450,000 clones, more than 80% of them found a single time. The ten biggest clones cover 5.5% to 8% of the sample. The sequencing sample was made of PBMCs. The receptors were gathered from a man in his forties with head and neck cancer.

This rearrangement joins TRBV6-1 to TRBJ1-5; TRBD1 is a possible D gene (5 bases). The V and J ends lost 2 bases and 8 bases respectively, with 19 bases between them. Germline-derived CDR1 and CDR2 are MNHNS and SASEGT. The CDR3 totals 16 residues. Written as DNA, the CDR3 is TGTGCCAGCAGTGAAATTCTCTCGGGCAGGGCTGAGCCCCAGCATTTT. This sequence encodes CASSEILSGRAEPQHF.

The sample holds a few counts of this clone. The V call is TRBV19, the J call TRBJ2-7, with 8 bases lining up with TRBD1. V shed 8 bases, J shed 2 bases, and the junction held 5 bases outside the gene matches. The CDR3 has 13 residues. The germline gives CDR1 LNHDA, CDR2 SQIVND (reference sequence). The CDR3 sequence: CASAGDRTYEQYF. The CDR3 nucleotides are TGTGCCAGTGCCGGGGACAGGACCTACGAGCAGTACTTC.

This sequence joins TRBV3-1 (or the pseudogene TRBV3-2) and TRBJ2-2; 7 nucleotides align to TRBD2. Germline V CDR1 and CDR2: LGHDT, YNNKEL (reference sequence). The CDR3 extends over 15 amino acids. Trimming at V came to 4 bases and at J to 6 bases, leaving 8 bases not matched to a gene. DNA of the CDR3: TGTGCCAGCAGCCTACTAAAACGGGAGGCCGGGGAGCTGTTTTTT. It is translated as CASSLLKREAGELFF.

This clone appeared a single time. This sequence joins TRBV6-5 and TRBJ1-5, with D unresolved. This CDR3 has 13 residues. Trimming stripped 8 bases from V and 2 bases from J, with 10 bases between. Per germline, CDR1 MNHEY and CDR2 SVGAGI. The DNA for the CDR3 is TGTGCCAGCGGGGTTCGGGGCAATCAGCCCCAGCATTTT. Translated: CASGVRGNQPQHF.

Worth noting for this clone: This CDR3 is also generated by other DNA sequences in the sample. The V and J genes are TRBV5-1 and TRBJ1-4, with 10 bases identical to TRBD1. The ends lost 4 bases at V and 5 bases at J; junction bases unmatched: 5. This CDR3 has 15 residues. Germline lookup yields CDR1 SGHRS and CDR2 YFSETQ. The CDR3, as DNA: TGCGCCAGCAGCCGCGACAGGGGGCGGAATGAAAAACTGTTTTTT. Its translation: CASSRDRGRNEKLFF.

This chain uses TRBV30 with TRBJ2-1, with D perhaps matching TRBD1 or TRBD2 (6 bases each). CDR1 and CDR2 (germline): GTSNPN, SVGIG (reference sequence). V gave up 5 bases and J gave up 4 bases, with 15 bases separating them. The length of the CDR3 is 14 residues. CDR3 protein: CAWGRGGTYNEQFF. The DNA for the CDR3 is TGTGCCTGGGGGCGAGGGGGGACTTACAATGAGCAGTTCTTC.

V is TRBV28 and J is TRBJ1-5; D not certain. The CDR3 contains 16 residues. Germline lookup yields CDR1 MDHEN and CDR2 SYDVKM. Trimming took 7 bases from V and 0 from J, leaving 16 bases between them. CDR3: CASNEARPNSNQPQHF. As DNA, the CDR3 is TGTGCCAGCAACGAAGCCCGACCCAATAGCAATCAGCCCCAGCATTTT.

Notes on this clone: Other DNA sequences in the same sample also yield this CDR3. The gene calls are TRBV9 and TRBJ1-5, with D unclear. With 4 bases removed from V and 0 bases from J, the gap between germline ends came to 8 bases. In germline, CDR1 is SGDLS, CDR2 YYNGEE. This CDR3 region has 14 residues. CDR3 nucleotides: TGTGCCAGCAGCCCCGGCGGTAGCAATCAGCCCCAGCATTTT. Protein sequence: CASSPGGSNQPQHF. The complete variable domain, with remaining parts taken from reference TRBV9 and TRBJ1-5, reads DSGVTQTPKHLITATGQRVTLRCSPRSGDLSVYWYQQSLDQGLQFLIQYYNGEERAKGNILERFSAQQFPDLHSELNLSSLELGDSALYFCASSPGGSNQPQHFGDGTRLSIL.

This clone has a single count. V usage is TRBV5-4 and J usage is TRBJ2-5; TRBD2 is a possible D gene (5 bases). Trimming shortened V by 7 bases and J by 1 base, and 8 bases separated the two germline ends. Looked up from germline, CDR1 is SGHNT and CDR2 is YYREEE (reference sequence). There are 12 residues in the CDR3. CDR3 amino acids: CASGGPQETQYF. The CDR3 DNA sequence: TGTGCCAGCGGAGGCCCCCAAGAGACCCAGTACTTC.

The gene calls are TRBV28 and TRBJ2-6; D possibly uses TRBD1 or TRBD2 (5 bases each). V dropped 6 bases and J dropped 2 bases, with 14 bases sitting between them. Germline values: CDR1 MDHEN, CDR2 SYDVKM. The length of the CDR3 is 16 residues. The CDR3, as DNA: TGTGCCAGCAGCCCTACAGGACTGGCTGGGGCCAACGTCCTGACTTTC. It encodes CASSPTGLAGANVLTF.

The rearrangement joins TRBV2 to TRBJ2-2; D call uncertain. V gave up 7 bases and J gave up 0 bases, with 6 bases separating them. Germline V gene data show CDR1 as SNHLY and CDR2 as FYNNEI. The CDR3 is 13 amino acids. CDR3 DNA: TGTGCCAGCACAGCCACGAACACCGGGGAGCTGTTTTTT. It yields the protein CASTATNTGELFF.

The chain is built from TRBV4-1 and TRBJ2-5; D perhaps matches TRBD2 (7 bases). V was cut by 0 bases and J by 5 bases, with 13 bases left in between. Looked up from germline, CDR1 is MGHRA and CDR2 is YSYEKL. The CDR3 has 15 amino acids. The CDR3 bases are TGCGCCAGCAGCCAAGATGGGGGGGCGGGGGAGACCCAGTACTTC. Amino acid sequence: CASSQDGGAGETQYF.

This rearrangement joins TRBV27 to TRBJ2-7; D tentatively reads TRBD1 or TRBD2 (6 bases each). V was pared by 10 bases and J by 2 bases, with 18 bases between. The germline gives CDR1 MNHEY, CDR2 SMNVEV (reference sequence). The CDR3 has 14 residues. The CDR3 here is CATQRGTFTYEQYF. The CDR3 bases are TGTGCCACCCAACGCGGGACATTCACCTACGAGCAGTACTTC.

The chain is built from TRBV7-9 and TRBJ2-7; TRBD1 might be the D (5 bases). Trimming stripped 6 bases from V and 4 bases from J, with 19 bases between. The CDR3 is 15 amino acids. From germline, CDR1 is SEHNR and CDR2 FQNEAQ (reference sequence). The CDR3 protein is CASSTQGFQEYEQYF. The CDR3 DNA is TGTGCCAGCAGTACCCAGGGTTTCCAGGAGTACGAGCAGTACTTC.

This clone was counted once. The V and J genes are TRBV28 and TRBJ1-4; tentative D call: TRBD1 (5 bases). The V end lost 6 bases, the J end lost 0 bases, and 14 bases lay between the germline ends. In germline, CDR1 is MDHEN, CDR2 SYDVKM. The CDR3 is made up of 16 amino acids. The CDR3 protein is CASSSPGLATNEKLFF. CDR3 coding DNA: TGTGCCAGCAGCTCCCCAGGGCTCGCAACTAATGAAAAACTGTTTTTT.

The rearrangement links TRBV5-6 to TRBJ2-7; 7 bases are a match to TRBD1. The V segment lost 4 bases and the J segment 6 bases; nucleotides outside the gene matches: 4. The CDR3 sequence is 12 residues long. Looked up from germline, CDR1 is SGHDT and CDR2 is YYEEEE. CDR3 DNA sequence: TGTGCCAGCAGCCAGACAGGGCCCGAGCAGTACTTC. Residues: CASSQTGPEQYF. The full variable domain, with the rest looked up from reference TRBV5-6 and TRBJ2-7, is DAGVTQSPTHLIKTRGQQVTLRCSPKSGHDTVSWYQQALGQGPQFIFQYYEEEERQRGNFPDRFSGHQFPNYSSELNVNALLLGDSALYLCASSQTGPEQYFGPGTRLTVT.

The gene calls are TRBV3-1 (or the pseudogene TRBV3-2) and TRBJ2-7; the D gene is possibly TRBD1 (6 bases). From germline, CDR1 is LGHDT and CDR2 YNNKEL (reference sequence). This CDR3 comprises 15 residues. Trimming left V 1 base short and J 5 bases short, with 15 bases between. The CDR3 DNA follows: TGTGCCAGCAGCCAAGGGGGGCAGGGAATCCACGAGCAGTACTTC. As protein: CASSQGGQGIHEQYF.

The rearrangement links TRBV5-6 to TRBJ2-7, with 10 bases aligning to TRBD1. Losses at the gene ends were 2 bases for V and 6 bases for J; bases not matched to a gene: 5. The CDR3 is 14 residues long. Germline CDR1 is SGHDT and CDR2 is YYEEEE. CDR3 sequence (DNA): TGTGCCAGCAGCTTCGGACAGGGGGGAGGCGAGCAGTACTTC. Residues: CASSFGQGGGEQYF.

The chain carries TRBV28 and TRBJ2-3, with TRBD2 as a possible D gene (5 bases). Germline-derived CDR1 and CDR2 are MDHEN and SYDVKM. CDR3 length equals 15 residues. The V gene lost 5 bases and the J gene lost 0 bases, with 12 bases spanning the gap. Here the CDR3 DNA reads TGTGCCAGCAGTCATTTCGGGGAAAGCACAGATACGCAGTATTTT. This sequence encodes CASSHFGESTDTQYF.

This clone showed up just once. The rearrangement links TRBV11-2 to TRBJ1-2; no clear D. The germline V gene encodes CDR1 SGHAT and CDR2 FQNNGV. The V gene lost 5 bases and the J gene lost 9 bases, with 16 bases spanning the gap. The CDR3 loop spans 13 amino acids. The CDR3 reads CASSPSPLASYTF. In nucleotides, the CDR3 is TGTGCCAGCAGCCCCTCACCCCTAGCCAGCTACACCTTC.

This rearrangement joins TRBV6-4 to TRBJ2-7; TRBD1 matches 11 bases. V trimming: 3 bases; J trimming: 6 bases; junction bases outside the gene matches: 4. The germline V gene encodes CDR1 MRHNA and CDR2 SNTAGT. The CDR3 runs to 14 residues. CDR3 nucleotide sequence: TGTGCCAGCAGTGAACGGACAGGGGGCGCCGAGCAGTACTTC. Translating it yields CASSERTGGAEQYF.

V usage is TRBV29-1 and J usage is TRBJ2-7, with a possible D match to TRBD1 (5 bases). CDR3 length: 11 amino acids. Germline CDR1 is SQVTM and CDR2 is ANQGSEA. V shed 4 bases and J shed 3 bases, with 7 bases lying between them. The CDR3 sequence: CSVVQVYEQYF. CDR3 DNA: TGCAGCGTTGTACAGGTCTACGAGCAGTACTTC.

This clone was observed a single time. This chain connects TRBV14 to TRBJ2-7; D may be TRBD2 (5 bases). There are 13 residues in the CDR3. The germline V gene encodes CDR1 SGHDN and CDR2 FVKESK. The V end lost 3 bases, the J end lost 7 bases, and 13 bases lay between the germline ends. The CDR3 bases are TGTGCCAGCAGCCAGCGGCCGGGGTTGGAGCAGTACTTC. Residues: CASSQRPGLEQYF.

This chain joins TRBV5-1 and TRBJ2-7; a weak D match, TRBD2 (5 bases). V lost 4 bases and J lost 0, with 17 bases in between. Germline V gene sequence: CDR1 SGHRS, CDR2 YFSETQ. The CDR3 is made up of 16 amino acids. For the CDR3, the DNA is TGCGCCAGCAGCCCAGCCGGCGGGCTAAGCTCCTACGAGCAGTACTTC. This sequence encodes CASSPAGGLSSYEQYF.

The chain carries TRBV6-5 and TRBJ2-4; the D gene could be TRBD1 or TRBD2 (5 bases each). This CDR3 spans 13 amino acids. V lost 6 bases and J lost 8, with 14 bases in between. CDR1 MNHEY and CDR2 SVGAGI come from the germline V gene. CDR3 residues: CASSTRGADIQYF. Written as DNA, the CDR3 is TGTGCCAGCAGCACTAGGGGTGCGGACATTCAGTACTTC.

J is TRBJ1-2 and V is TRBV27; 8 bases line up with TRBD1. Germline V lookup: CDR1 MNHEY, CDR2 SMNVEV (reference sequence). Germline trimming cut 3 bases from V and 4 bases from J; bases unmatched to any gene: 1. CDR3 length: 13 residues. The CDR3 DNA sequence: TGTGCCAGCAGTTTTCAGGGGGCCTATGGCTACACCTTC. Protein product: CASSFQGAYGYTF.

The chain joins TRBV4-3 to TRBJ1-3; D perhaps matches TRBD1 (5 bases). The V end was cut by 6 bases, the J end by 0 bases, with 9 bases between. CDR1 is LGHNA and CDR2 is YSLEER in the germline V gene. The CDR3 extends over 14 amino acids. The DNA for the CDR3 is TGCGCCAGCAGTCCCGGGGCCTCTGGAAACACCATATATTTT. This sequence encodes CASSPGASGNTIYF.